This T cell receptor (beta chain) derives from a study of CD8 T cells in ankylosing spondylitis. Study findings and constraints: A TCR beta motif of 8 or 9 highly homologous variants appeared characteristic of ankylosing spondylitis blood. Both synovial fluid and blood in reactive arthritis had previously been reported to carry some motif variants.

Trimming removed 3 bases from V and 2 bases from J; junction bases left unmatched: 6. The CDR3 spans 17 residues. CDR1 MDHEN and CDR2 SYDVKM come from the germline V gene. Researchers built TCR beta libraries using quantitative 5'-RACE with molecular barcodes. In TCRdb, the 5' RACE reads were re-called with MiXCR into one record per CDR3 protein. Among about 500,000 distinct CDR3 sequences listed, roughly 5% were seen once. This clonotype was detected ten times or more. Antigen: not known. The sequence was collected from a male donor with ankylosing spondylitis. The chain recombines TRBV28 with TRBJ2-1; 11 bases fit TRBD2. Sequencing was performed on blood, either unsorted or a sorted T cell fraction (not recorded which). In DNA, the CDR3 is TGTGCCAGCAGTTTTAGTAGCGGGAGGGCCGCCTACAATGAGCAGTTCTTC. Translation gives CASSFSSGRAAYNEQFF.